One T cell receptor beta chain is described in this entry. The antigen remains unidentified. This record comes from a study of response to subunit inactivated influenza vaccine. TCRdb itself ran the RT-PCR reads through MiXCR, one entry per CDR3 protein. The table records under 550,000 distinct CDR3 sequences, approximately 7.6% of them present only once. Study-wide findings and caveats: Each seasonal influenza vaccination, the authors suggested, recruits few new T cells.

Trimming took 5 bases from V and 1 from J; bases not matched to a gene: 6. The CDR3 contains 15 residues. In germline, CDR1 is MNHEY, CDR2 SMNVEV (reference sequence). The sequence was obtained from a man between 50 and 70 years old who received an inactivated influenza vaccine. The sample here was PBMCs from blood, taken less than 30 months after vaccination. The J gene is TRBJ1-1, the V gene TRBV27, with 8 bases identical to TRBD1. CDR3 DNA: TGTGCCAGCAGTCCATGGACAGGGTCGAACACTGAAGCTTTCTTT. This sequence encodes CASSPWTGSNTEAFF.